This T cell receptor (beta chain) was profiled in a study of cytomegalovirus exposure and HLA in healthy donors. With regard to this clone: Its antigen is unknown.

The PCR made use of 60 Vbeta and 13 Jbeta primers. Here immunoSEQ multiplex PCR was the method, and the copy in TCRdb shows in-frame clones only, minus some. The sample consists of about 160,000 clones, more than 65% of them appearing once. Overall study results and limits: Further analysis was carried out later, and it showed several of the most significant clusters appearing linked to common viral pathogens. Per published reports, the classifier diagnosed cytomegalovirus status with high specificity and sensitivity. Evidence from a later analysis indicated that most CMV-associated TCR beta chains looked HLA-restricted. Likely technical artifact: a cluster of highly shared sequence variants.

The sequenced sample was PBMCs. The TCR was taken from a man between 25 and 39 years old in good health and CMV-seronegative.

CDR3 residues: CATRPIVGGAPQFF. The CDR3 DNA is TGTGCCACCAGACCGATTGTCGGGGGAGCTCCGCAGTTCTTC. J is TRBJ2-1 and V is TRBV15; possible D gene TRBD2, 6 bases. This CDR3 contains 14 residues. V was clipped by 6 bases and J by 12 bases, with 21 bases between them. Germline V gene data show CDR1 as LNHNV and CDR2 as YYDKDF (reference sequence).